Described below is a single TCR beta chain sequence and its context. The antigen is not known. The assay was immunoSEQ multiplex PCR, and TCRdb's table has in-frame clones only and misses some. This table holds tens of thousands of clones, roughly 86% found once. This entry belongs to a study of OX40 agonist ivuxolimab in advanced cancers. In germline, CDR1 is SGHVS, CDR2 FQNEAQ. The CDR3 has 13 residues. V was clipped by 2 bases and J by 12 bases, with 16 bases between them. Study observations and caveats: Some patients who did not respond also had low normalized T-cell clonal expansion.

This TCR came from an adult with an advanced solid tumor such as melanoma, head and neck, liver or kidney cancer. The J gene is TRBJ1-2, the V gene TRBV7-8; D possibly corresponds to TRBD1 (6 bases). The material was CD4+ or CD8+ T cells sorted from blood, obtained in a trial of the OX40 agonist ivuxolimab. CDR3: CASSLWGQGGNTF. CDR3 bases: TGTGCCAGCAGCTTATGGGGGCAGGGAGGTAACACCTTC.